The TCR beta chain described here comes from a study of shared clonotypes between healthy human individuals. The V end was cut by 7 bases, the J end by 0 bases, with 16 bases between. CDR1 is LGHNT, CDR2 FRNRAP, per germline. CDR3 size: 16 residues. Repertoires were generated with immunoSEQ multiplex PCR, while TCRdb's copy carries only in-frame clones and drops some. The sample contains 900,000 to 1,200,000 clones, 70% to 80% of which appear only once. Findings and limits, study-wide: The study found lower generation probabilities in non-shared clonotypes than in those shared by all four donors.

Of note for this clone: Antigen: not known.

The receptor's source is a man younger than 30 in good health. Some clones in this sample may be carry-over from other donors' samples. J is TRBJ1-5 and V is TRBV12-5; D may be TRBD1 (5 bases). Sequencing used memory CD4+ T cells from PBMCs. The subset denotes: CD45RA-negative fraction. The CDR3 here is CASAPGGTYSNQPQHF. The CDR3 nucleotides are TGTGCTAGTGCCCCTGGGGGGACCTATAGCAATCAGCCCCAGCATTTT.